The source of this TCR beta chain is a study of blood T cell repertoires in COVID-19. On the study more broadly: Acute-phase and convalescent COVID-19 samples originated in the United States, Italy and Spain. Nucleic acid was either cDNA or gDNA, and it came from T cells, B-cell-depleted T cells, or PBMCs.

This CDR3 spans 14 amino acids. CDR1 and CDR2 from the germline V gene are SEHNR and FQNEAQ (reference sequence). The V and J ends lost 5 bases and 7 bases, in that order; junction bases with no gene match: 8. Per the original data handling: From reference gene primer amplification, estimates of nucleated cell counts were derived. Assay used: immunoSEQ multiplex PCR; TCRdb lists only in-frame clones, some missing. V and J calls and clone size are as listed in that table; D and trimming were resolved from the DNA. The profile shows about 99,000 clones, around nine tenths of them singletons. The chain employs TRBV7-9 and TRBJ1-2, with 9 bases identical to TRBD1. The receptor's source is a human donor in a cohort sampled during active COVID-19. Sequencing was carried out using peripheral blood. CDR3 protein: CASSPTRDRAGYTF. CDR3 in DNA: TGTGCCAGCAGCCCGACCCGGGACAGGGCTGGCTACACCTTC.